Presented here are 18 T cell receptor beta chains from one specimen sequenced in a study of Ad26.COV2.S vaccination and SARS-CoV-2 variants. The data were produced by immunoSEQ multiplex PCR, yet TCRdb's version contains in-frame clones alone and is incomplete. The table shows approximately 480,000 clones, with roughly 85% occurring only once. The treatment was: about 20 received Ad26.COV2.S at low or high dose, single or two shots; 5 received placebo; per-sample allocation not given. Sampling happened 63 days after the first vaccine or placebo injection. This material consisted of peripheral blood, taken in a trial of Ad26.COV2.S vaccine versus placebo. These receptors originate from a person aged 18-65 years who received the Ad26.COV2.S COVID-19 vaccine or a placebo.

The chain couples TRBV7-9 to TRBJ2-7; the match to TRBD2 covers 12 bases. With 3 bases clipped from V and 6 bases from J, the junction kept 0 bases outside the gene matches. The germline gives CDR1 SEHNR, CDR2 FQNEAQ (reference sequence). The CDR3 loop spans 13 amino acids. Here the CDR3 DNA reads TGTGCCAGCAGCTTGACTAGCGGGAGCGAGCAGTACTTC. As protein: CASSLTSGSEQYF.

The chain joins TRBV4-1 to TRBJ2-2, with no clear D. Germline lookup yields CDR1 MGHRA and CDR2 YSYEKL. Trimming pared 0 bases from V and 0 bases from J, leaving 11 bases between. The CDR3 sequence is 17 residues long. The CDR3: CASSQEADAANTGELFF. The CDR3 bases are TGCGCCAGCAGCCAAGAGGCGGACGCCGCGAACACCGGGGAGCTGTTTTTT.

This chain joins TRBV20-1 and TRBJ2-1; no definite D call. This CDR3 contains 11 residues. V dropped 0 bases and J dropped 12 bases, with 9 bases sitting between them. Germline CDR1 is DFQATT and CDR2 is SNEGSKA (reference sequence). CDR3 sequence reads: CSAREALGQFF. The CDR3 bases are TGCAGTGCTAGAGAAGCTTTAGGGCAGTTCTTC.

This rearrangement joins TRBV7-2 to TRBJ2-7; TRBD2 agrees at 7 bases. The CDR3 spans 13 residues. V was clipped by 5 bases and J by 6 bases; unmatched bases: 7. The V gene's germline CDR1 is SGHTA and CDR2 FQGNSA. CDR3 bases: TGTGCCAGCAGCCCAGGGACTATCGGCGAGCAGTACTTC. Translating gives CASSPGTIGEQYF.

This chain uses TRBV2 with TRBJ2-7; no definite D call. In germline, CDR1 is SNHLY, CDR2 FYNNEI. This CDR3 has 13 residues. V shed 10 bases and J shed 2 bases, with 15 bases lying between them. CDR3 amino acids: CATTTMGAYEQYF. The CDR3 bases are TGTGCCACCACGACGATGGGCGCCTACGAGCAGTACTTC.

J is TRBJ2-1 and V is TRBV2; TRBD2 matches at 7 bases. Unmatched junction bases numbered 8, after V lost 6 bases and J lost 6 bases. The CDR3 totals 14 residues. CDR1 and CDR2 from the germline V gene are SNHLY and FYNNEI. DNA for the CDR3: TGTGCCAGCAGGGGGGGGGAGTGGTCCAATGAGCAGTTCTTC. Translated, it gives CASRGGEWSNEQFF. The whole variable domain, filled in from reference TRBV2 and TRBJ2-1, reads EPEVTQTPSHQVTQMGQEVILRCVPISNHLYFYWYRQILGQKVEFLVSFYNNEISEKSEIFDDQFSVERPDGSNFTLKIRSTKLEDSAMYFCASRGGEWSNEQFFGPGTRLTVL.

This sequence joins TRBV28 and TRBJ1-1; D perhaps matches TRBD1 (6 bases). Between the trimmed V and J ends, which lost 6 bases and 4 bases, there was a span of 18 bases. There are 15 residues in the CDR3. Germline V CDR1 and CDR2: MDHEN, SYDVKM. Written as DNA, the CDR3 is TGTGCCAGCAGCCCACGGCAGGGGCACGGCACTGAAGCTTTCTTT. It encodes CASSPRQGHGTEAFF.

V gene TRBV18 combines with J gene TRBJ2-1, with 11 bases matching TRBD2. Germline values: CDR1 KGHSH, CDR2 LQKENI. V shed 1 base and J 9 bases; nucleotides not matched to a gene: 8. The CDR3 is 16 amino acids. The DNA of the CDR3 is TGTGCCAGCTCACCACGGGCTAGCGGGAGGTCCACTGAGCAGTTCTTC. Its protein product is CASSPRASGRSTEQFF.

V usage is TRBV5-8 and J usage is TRBJ2-1; TRBD2 aligns across 8 bases. This CDR3 is built from 17 residues. Germline loops: CDR1 SGHTS, CDR2 YDEGEE. After removal of 2 bases from V and 0 bases from J, the junction contained 7 bases not matched to a gene. The CDR3: CASSFLAGRSSYNEQFF. CDR3 sequence (DNA): TGTGCCAGCAGCTTTCTAGCGGGCCGAAGCTCCTACAATGAGCAGTTCTTC.

The CDR3 nucleotides read TGTGCCAGCTCATCCCGGGACAGGGTCATCCCCGAGCAGTACTTC. This encodes CASSSRDRVIPEQYF. The chain couples TRBV18 to TRBJ2-7, with 9 positions matching TRBD1. After removal of 5 bases from V and 6 bases from J, the junction contained 11 bases not matched to a gene. Germline loops: CDR1 KGHSH, CDR2 LQKENI. The CDR3 runs to 15 residues.

The chain has TRBV9 and TRBJ1-2; 7 nucleotides align to TRBD1. This CDR3 spans 16 amino acids. Germline loops: CDR1 SGDLS, CDR2 YYNGEE. After removal of 2 bases from V and 1 base from J, the junction contained 8 bases not matched to a gene. CDR3 amino acids: CASSVSGDSINYGYTF. For the CDR3, the DNA is TGTGCCAGCAGCGTCTCCGGGGACAGTATTAACTATGGCTACACCTTC.

This clone was counted once. V gene TRBV7-3 combines with J gene TRBJ2-7, with TRBD2 matching 8 bases. This CDR3 region has 16 residues. With 1 base clipped from V and 0 bases from J, the junction kept 5 bases outside the gene matches. CDR1 and CDR2 (germline): SGHTA, FQGTGA. CDR3 coding DNA: TGTGCCAGCAGCTTAAGACGTGGGACTAGCTCCTACGAGCAGTACTTC. Translation: CASSLRRGTSSYEQYF.

The rearrangement links TRBV19 to TRBJ1-3, with no clear D. V shed 3 bases and J shed 0 bases, with 9 bases lying between them. Germline assignment: CDR1 LNHDA and CDR2 SQIVND (reference sequence). The CDR3 loop spans 15 amino acids. This chain's CDR3 is CASSMLGPSGNTIYF. CDR3 coding DNA: TGTGCCAGTAGTATGTTGGGCCCCTCTGGAAACACCATATATTTT.

V usage is TRBV4-3 and J usage is TRBJ2-7, with D tentatively TRBD2 (6 bases). The CDR3 covers 16 residues. Germline loops: CDR1 LGHNA, CDR2 YSLEER. V lost 0 bases to trimming and J lost 5 bases, with 17 bases between them. CDR3 residues: CASSQDYRDWPDEQYF. The CDR3, as DNA: TGCGCCAGCAGCCAAGATTATCGGGACTGGCCTGACGAGCAGTACTTC.

The chain employs TRBV6-2 or TRBV6-3 and TRBJ2-5; 9 bases fit TRBD2. Germline values: CDR1 MNHEY, CDR2 SVGEGT. This CDR3 spans 16 amino acids. The V and J ends lost 7 bases and 0 bases, in that order; junction bases with no gene match: 9. CDR3 sequence (DNA): TGTGCCAGCACCCCCGTGGCTAGCGGGAACCAAGAGACCCAGTACTTC. This sequence encodes CASTPVASGNQETQYF.

This chain connects TRBV19 to TRBJ1-5; D is perhaps TRBD1 (6 bases). Trimming took off 6 bases at V and 4 bases at J, with 19 bases between the two ends. Germline V gene data show CDR1 as LNHDA and CDR2 as SQIVND (reference sequence). The CDR3 length is 16 residues. CDR3 in DNA: TGTGCCAGTAGCTCCCCGAGGGGGGCGGGAAATCAGCCCCAGCATTTT. Translated: CASSSPRGAGNQPQHF. Using reference TRBV19 and TRBJ1-5 for the parts outside the CDR3, the full variable domain is DGGITQSPKYLFRKEGQNVTLSCEQNLNHDAMYWYRQDPGQGLRLIYYSQIVNDFQKGDIAEGYSVSREKKESFPLTVTSAQKNPTAFYLCASSSPRGAGNQPQHFGDGTRLSIL.

The genes are TRBV29-1 and TRBJ1-1; D unresolved. Trimming removed 5 bases from V and 1 base from J, with 5 bases in between. Germline values: CDR1 SQVTM, CDR2 ANQGSEA. There are 11 residues in the CDR3. CDR3 protein: CSVPRNTEAFF. The DNA for the CDR3 is TGCAGCGTTCCCCGGAACACTGAAGCTTTCTTT.

This clone occurred once. The V call is TRBV2, the J call TRBJ1-1; 9 bases are shared with TRBD1. Germline V gene lookup returns CDR1 SNHLY and CDR2 FYNNEI. Germline trimming cut 9 bases from V and 3 bases from J; bases unmatched to any gene: 8. This CDR3 has 14 residues. The CDR3 loop is CASKARTGDTEAFF. The CDR3 bases are TGTGCCAGTAAGGCGAGGACAGGGGACACTGAAGCTTTCTTT.